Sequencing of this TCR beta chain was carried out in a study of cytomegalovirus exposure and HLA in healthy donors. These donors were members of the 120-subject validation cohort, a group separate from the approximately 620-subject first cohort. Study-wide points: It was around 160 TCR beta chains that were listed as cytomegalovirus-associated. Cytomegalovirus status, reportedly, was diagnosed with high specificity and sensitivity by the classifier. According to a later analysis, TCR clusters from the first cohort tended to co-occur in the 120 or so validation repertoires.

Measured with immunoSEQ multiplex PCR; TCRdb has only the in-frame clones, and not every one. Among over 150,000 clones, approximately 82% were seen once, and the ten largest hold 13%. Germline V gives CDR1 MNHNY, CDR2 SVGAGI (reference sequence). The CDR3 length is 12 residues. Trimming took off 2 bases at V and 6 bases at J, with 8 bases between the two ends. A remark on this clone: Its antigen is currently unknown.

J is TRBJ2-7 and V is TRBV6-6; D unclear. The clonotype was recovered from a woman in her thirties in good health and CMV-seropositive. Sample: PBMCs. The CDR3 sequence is CASSYPGSEQYF. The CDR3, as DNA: TGTGCCAGCAGTTACCCAGGCTCCGAGCAGTACTTC.